These 8 T cell receptor beta chains share one sample of origin, sequenced in a study of T cell clonality in common variable immunodeficiency. TCRdb keeps only in-frame clones here, not all; method: immunoSEQ multiplex PCR. The record shows some 60,000 clones for this sample, with no singletons present. The sample comprised peripheral blood mononuclear cells. The receptors shown here come from a person aged 18-69 years in good health.

There are many counts of this clone. Other DNA sequences within the sample encode an identical CDR3. The CDR3 loop reads CASSLVQGEAFF. The sequenced part of the CDR3 DNA is TGTGCCAGCAGCTTAGTTCAGGGTGAA. The V gene is TRBV7-2, the J gene TRBJ1-1; D perhaps matches TRBD1 (5 bases). The DNA ends 3 residues before the CDR3 does, and the rest of the CDR3 is filled in from the germline J gene. The ends were cut back, 1 base at V and 7 bases at J, with 7 bases in the middle. Germline V gives CDR1 SGHTA, CDR2 FQGNSA. CDR3 length equals 12 residues.

This clone was recorded at least ten times. Read data end 3 residues before the CDR3 end; the end is taken from the germline J gene. The chain has TRBV20-1 and TRBJ2-4; 10 bases are a match to TRBD1. The CDR3 runs to 13 residues. Trimming removed 5 bases from V and 7 bases from J; junction bases left unmatched: 5. The germline CDR1 and CDR2 sequences are DFQATT and SNEGSKA (reference sequence). The CDR3 sequence is CSARQGAGNIQYF. Partial CDR3 DNA: TGCAGTGCTCGACAGGGGGCGGGGAACATT.

This clone came up many times. The CDR3 end is not reached by the read, which stops 3 residues before it; the germline J gene fills it in. The gene calls are TRBV12-3 or TRBV12-4 and TRBJ1-1; TRBD1 aligns across 9 bases. The CDR3 sequence is 14 residues long. Incomplete CDR3 DNA: TGTGCCAGCAGTTTGGGACAGGGAACATATCAA. Translation: CASSLGQGTYQ. The complete CDR3 protein is CASSLGQGTYQAFF.

As concerns this clone: The CDR3 goes on 3 residues after the read ends, and that part is filled in from the germline J gene. The J gene is TRBJ2-7, the V gene TRBV20-1; 9 bases are a match to TRBD1. V was clipped by 5 bases and J by 6 bases; unmatched bases: 11. This CDR3 is 14 amino acids long. The germline V gene encodes CDR1 DFQATT and CDR2 SNEGSKA (reference sequence). The sequenced CDR3 bases are TGCAGTGCTTATTCGGGACAGGGAGGCGGCGAG. Its protein product is CSAYSGQGGGE. The full-length CDR3 reads as CSAYSGQGGGEQYF.

At least ten counts were recorded for this clone. Coverage ceases 3 residues before the CDR3 finishes, and the germline J gene fills in the end. This chain uses TRBV2 with TRBJ2-5; 8 nucleotides agree with TRBD2. The CDR3 is 13 residues long. Per germline, CDR1 SNHLY and CDR2 FYNNEI. V lost 5 bases to trimming and J lost 5 bases; unmatched junction nucleotides: 4. CDR3 amino acids: CASSPGTSETQYF. The CDR3 DNA, read in part, is TGTGCCAGCAGTCCCGGGACTAGTGAGACC.

This clone occurred many times. CDR3 protein: CSATSGRNTGELFF. The CDR3 DNA, read in part, is TGCAGTGCTACTAGCGGGAGGAACACCGGGGAG. The chain links TRBV20-1 to TRBJ2-2, with TRBD2 matching 10 bases. The read gets to within 3 residues of the CDR3 end, and the germline J gene fills in the rest. The CDR3 sequence is 14 residues long. The germline V gene has CDR1 DFQATT and CDR2 SNEGSKA (reference sequence). The trim removed 4 bases at V and 1 base at J, leaving 0 bases unmatched.

This clone was seen ten or more times. From the germline J gene comes the end of the CDR3, since the read stops 3 residues before it. V is TRBV28 and J is TRBJ2-7; 9 nucleotides match TRBD1. CDR1 MDHEN and CDR2 SYDVKM come from the germline V gene. V shed 5 bases, J shed 2 bases, and the junction held 7 bases outside the gene matches. CDR3 size: 15 residues. The sequenced CDR3 bases are TGTGCCAGCAGTACCCGGGACAGGGTTCCCTACGAG. It specifies CASSTRDRVPYE. The full CDR3 is CASSTRDRVPYEQYF.

In this sample, this clone turned up a few times. The read falls 3 residues short of the CDR3 end, and the missing part is taken from the germline J gene. This sequence joins TRBV7-9 and TRBJ1-1; D is perhaps TRBD1 (5 bases). This CDR3 region has 14 residues. Germline CDR1 is SEHNR and CDR2 is FQNEAQ (reference sequence). With 4 bases removed from V and 4 bases from J, the gap between germline ends came to 13 bases. Partial CDR3 DNA: TGTGCCAGCAGCTCAAGGGGATGGGGCACTGAA. It translates to CASSSRGWGTE. The CDR3 as a whole reads CASSSRGWGTEAFF.